This T cell receptor beta chain was recorded in a study of shared clonotypes between healthy human individuals. Study in general: Donors were two women and a few men aged 18 to 49. Researchers assigned three CD4 naive, three CD4 memory, two CD8 naive and one CD8 memory plate to each donor.

Looked up from germline, CDR1 is MDHEN and CDR2 is SYDVKM. The CDR3 totals 15 residues. V was clipped by 5 bases and J by 4 bases, with 18 bases between them. Some clones are missing from TCRdb's copy, which holds only in-frame ones; the method was immunoSEQ multiplex PCR. The sample has over 750,000 clones; about 96% are singletons. Naive CD8 cells lacked CD45RO, underwent positive selection for CCR7 and left out terminally differentiated effector memory CD45RA+ cells. With regard to this clone: Antigen unknown.

Study-level results: Specimens sampled were limited to blood, with tissue repertoires likely differing.

This receptor was obtained from a man aged 25 to 40 in good health. This rearrangement joins TRBV28 to TRBJ2-7; a weak D match, TRBD1 (6 bases). Sequencing was done on a sample of naive CD8+ T cells sorted from blood. The CDR3 DNA follows: TGTGCCAGCAGTCTAACACAGGGTGCCGCGTACGAGCAGTACTTC. This encodes CASSLTQGAAYEQYF.